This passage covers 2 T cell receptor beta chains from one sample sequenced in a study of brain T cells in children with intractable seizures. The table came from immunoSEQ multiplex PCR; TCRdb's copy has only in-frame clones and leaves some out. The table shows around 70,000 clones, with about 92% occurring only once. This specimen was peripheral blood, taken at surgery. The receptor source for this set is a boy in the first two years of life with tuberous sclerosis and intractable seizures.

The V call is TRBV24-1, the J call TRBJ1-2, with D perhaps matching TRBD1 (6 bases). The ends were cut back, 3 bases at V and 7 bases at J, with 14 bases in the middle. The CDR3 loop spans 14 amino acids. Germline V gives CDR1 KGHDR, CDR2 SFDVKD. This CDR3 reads CATSDPSRGSGYTF. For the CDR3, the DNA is TGTGCCACCAGTGATCCCTCTAGGGGGAGTGGCTACACCTTC.

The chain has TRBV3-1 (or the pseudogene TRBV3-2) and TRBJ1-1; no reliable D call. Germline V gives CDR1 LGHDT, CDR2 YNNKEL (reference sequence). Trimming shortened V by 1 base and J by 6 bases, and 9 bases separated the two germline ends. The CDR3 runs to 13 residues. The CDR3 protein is CASSQGEGAEAFF. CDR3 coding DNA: TGTGCCAGCAGCCAAGGCGAGGGAGCTGAAGCTTTCTTT.